The entry below gives a single T cell receptor (beta chain) sequence along with its context. Trimming pared 0 bases from V and 6 bases from J, leaving 8 bases between. The CDR3 is 14 residues long. CDR1 and CDR2 (germline): MNHEY, SVGAGI. Original analysis: Estimation of nucleated cell counts relied on the amplification of reference gene primers. Using immunoSEQ multiplex PCR, the repertoire was profiled, and TCRdb retains in-frame clones only, with some absent. V and J calls and clone size are as listed in that table; D and trimming were resolved from the DNA. The table records approximately 200,000 clones, roughly 87% of them present only once. The data originate from a study of blood T cell repertoires in COVID-19. About the study: T cells, B-cell-depleted T cells, or PBMCs supplied cDNA or gDNA.

This study enrolled people aged about 18 to 100 from about two dozen US geographic areas. Cohort allocation depended upon clinical history that participants reported. The source is a man aged 18 to 29 with acute COVID-19. The sample taken for sequencing was PBMCs or T cells enriched from blood (not recorded which). V and J are TRBV6-5 and TRBJ2-2; no clear D gene. The CDR3 reads CASSYSSQAGELFF. CDR3 DNA sequence: TGTGCCAGCAGTTACTCGAGTCAGGCCGGGGAGCTGTTTTTT.